This T cell receptor beta chain was sequenced during a study of blood T cell repertoires in COVID-19. Study details: T cells, B-cell-depleted T cells, or PBMCs supplied cDNA or gDNA.

TCRdb's table, derived via immunoSEQ multiplex PCR, lists solely in-frame clones and lacks some. The sample yields around 400,000 clones, roughly 90% seen once. This study enrolled people aged roughly 18 to 89 from approximately 24 US geographic areas. Participants had their cohort set by participant-reported clinical history. Recovered participants had two consecutive negative NP/OP PCR tests, healthcare professional clearance, or symptom resolution. The germline V gene has CDR1 GTSNPN and CDR2 SVGIG (reference sequence). V lost 2 bases, J lost 0 bases, and 11 bases lay in between. The CDR3 loop spans 15 amino acids.

This clonotype was obtained from a woman in her twenties or thirties who had recovered from COVID-19. The chain couples TRBV30 to TRBJ1-3; D is uncertain. The sample comprised PBMCs or T cells enriched from blood (not recorded which). The CDR3 bases are TGTGCCTGGAGTATGGAGATCCTCTCTGGAAACACCATATATTTT. It codes for CAWSMEILSGNTIYF. Based on the CDR3 plus reference TRBV30 and TRBJ1-3, the full variable domain is SQTIHQWPATLVQPVGSPLSLECTVEGTSNPNLYWYRQAAGRGLQLLFYSVGIGQISSEVPQNLSASRPQDRQFILSSKKLLLSDSGFYLCAWSMEILSGNTIYFGEGSWLTVV.